This T cell receptor beta chain was recovered during a study of cytomegalovirus exposure and HLA in healthy donors. Assay used: immunoSEQ multiplex PCR; TCRdb lists only in-frame clones, some missing. The sample has tens of thousands of clones; 96% are singletons. What was sequenced was PBMCs. This TCR was sampled from a man aged 18 to 35 in good health and CMV-seropositive.

CDR3 bases: TGTGCCAGTAGTCCCGACAGGTTTCAGCCCCAGCATTTT. Protein product: CASSPDRFQPQHF. The rearrangement links TRBV19 to TRBJ1-5; D is possibly TRBD1 (6 bases). The CDR3 is 13 residues long. The germline V and J ends were trimmed by 5 bases and 6 bases, with 11 bases remaining between them. Germline V gives CDR1 LNHDA, CDR2 SQIVND (reference sequence).